The 5 T cell receptor beta chains below come from one sample, sequenced in a study of OX40 agonist ivuxolimab in advanced cancers. Sequenced by immunoSEQ multiplex PCR; TCRdb stores in-frame clones only, minus some. The table includes 55,000 to 70,000 clones, roughly four fifths detected once. The sample in question was CD4+ or CD8+ T cells sorted from blood, obtained in a trial of the OX40 agonist ivuxolimab. The receptors were sampled from an adult with an advanced solid tumor such as melanoma, head and neck, liver or kidney cancer.

The V call is TRBV11-2, the J call TRBJ2-1; 12 nucleotides agree with TRBD2. The CDR3 loop spans 15 amino acids. The J segment lost 6 bases and the V segment lost 6 bases, leaving 6 bases of the junction unmatched. In germline, CDR1 is SGHAT, CDR2 FQNNGV. For the CDR3, the DNA is TGTGCCAGCAGGGATGCTAGCGGGGGGGCCAATGAGCAGTTCTTC. Amino acids: CASRDASGGANEQFF.

The chain employs TRBV11-3 and TRBJ2-2; no clear D. This CDR3 spans 16 amino acids. Germline values: CDR1 SGHNT, CDR2 YENEEA. V shed 1 base and J shed 1 base, with 10 bases lying between them. CDR3 sequence (DNA): TGTGCCAGCAGCTTAGGGGTCGAACAGAACACCGGGGAGCTGTTTTTT. It specifies CASSLGVEQNTGELFF. The full variable domain, in which reference TRBV11-3 and TRBJ2-2 provide the parts outside the CDR3, is EAGVVQSPRYKIIEKKQPVAFWCNPISGHNTLYWYLQNLGQGPELLIRYENEEAVDDSQLPKDRFSAERLKGVDSTLKIQPAELGDSAVYLCASSLGVEQNTGELFFGEGSRLTVL.

The chain couples TRBV11-1 to TRBJ2-7, with TRBD2 identical over 7 bases. CDR3 length equals 15 residues. Germline CDR1 reads SGHAT; CDR2 reads FQDESV (reference sequence). Losses at the gene ends were 3 bases for V and 3 bases for J; bases not matched to a gene: 8. CDR3 sequence (DNA): TGTGCCAGCAGCTTGGAGGGCCAGCGGGGCTACGAGCAGTACTTC. Translated, it gives CASSLEGQRGYEQYF. The variable domain in full, with the rest retrieved from reference TRBV11-1 and TRBJ2-7, is EAEVAQSPRYKITEKSQAVAFWCDPISGHATLYWYRQILGQGPELLVQFQDESVVDDSQLPKDRFSAERLKGVDSTLKIQPAELGDSAMYLCASSLEGQRGYEQYFGPGTRLTVT.

This clone was found a few times. The chain recombines TRBV28 with TRBJ1-6, with D unresolved. The CDR3 runs to 12 residues. With 5 bases removed from V and 9 bases from J, the gap between germline ends came to 8 bases. Germline V CDR1 and CDR2: MDHEN, SYDVKM. CDR3 bases: TGTGCCAGCAGTGAGATTTTTTCACCCCTCCACTTT. It specifies CASSEIFSPLHF.

In the case of this clone: Compared with germline, one end of the junction differs, possibly owing to a read error. The chain combines TRBV7-7 with TRBJ2-7; no firm D call. The CDR3 length is 14 residues. Germline V gene lookup returns CDR1 SSHAT and CDR2 FNYEAQ (reference sequence). Here the CDR3 reads CASSLAQNSYEQYF. In DNA, the CDR3 is TGTGCTAGCAGCTTAGCCCAGAACTCCTACGAGCAGTACTTC.